These T cell receptor beta chains were read from a single sample in a study of identical twins. MiXCR was run by TCRdb on the 5' RACE reads, yielding one entry per CDR3 protein. The table lists approximately 230,000 distinct CDR3 sequences, around 15% of them singletons, with 7% to 9% in the top ten. Sequenced: memory (CD45RO+) T cells sorted from blood. The receptors were sampled from a woman between 18 and 30 years old in good health. The CDR3 runs from the conserved cysteine through the conserved F or W. D genes are given only for firm matches. Size tells how often a clone was seen (once, few, many) or the class of an expanded clone, and some rows leave it out.

v_call	cdr3_length	j_call	d_call	clone_size	cdr3_nt	cdr3_aa
TRBV5-6	14	TRBJ2-7	.	few	TGTGCCAGCAGCGGTCTTCAAGGAGCATACGAGCAGTACTTC	CASSGLQGAYEQYF
TRBV12-3/TRBV12-4	14	TRBJ2-5	.	many	TGTGCCAGCAGTTCCCAGGAGAGTAGCGAGACCCAGTACTTC	CASSSQESSETQYF
TRBV2	14	TRBJ2-3	TRBD2	.	TGTGCCAGCAGGGCGGGAGTGGGAACAGATACGCAGTATTTT	CASRAGVGTDTQYF
TRBV4-2	18	TRBJ2-1	TRBD2	few	TGTGCCAGCAGCCAACCCCGAATCGGGGGGGCCTTGTCGAATGAGCAGTTCTTC	CASSQPRIGGALSNEQFF
TRBV3-1	15	TRBJ2-7	TRBD2	.	TGTGCCAGCAGCCAAGTGACACTAGCGGGGGGCGAGCAGTACTTC	CASSQVTLAGGEQYF
TRBV11-3	15	TRBJ2-1	.	.	TGTGCCAGCAGCCCCCGGGGTAGCGGTAACAATGAGCAGTTCTTC	CASSPRGSGNNEQFF
TRBV20-1	16	TRBJ2-7	.	few	TGCAGTGCTAGACCCAACCTTAGGACAAAAAACTACGAGCAGTACTTC	CSARPNLRTKNYEQYF
TRBV7-9	14	TRBJ2-2	TRBD1	.	TGTGCCAGCACCCGGACAGGGGGCACCGGGGAGCTGTTTTTT	CASTRTGGTGELFF
TRBV25-1	15	TRBJ2-7	TRBD1	.	TGTGCCAGCGGATTGACAGGGACGAGAGGATACGAGCAGTACTTC	CASGLTGTRGYEQYF
TRBV20-1	13	TRBJ2-4	.	many	TGCAGTGCTCGGGACTTTCGAGGAAACATTCAGTACTTC	CSARDFRGNIQYF
TRBV2	13	TRBJ2-7	TRBD1	.	TGTGCCAGCAGCCAGGACAGGGAAGACGAGCAGTACTTC	CASSQDREDEQYF
TRBV4-2	14	TRBJ1-1	.	many	TGTGCCAGCAGCCTTCAACCTGAGGACACTGAAGCTTTCTTT	CASSLQPEDTEAFF
TRBV7-8	16	TRBJ2-2	.	few	TGTGCCAGCAGCTTGGTTGGGGGGCTGGAGACCGGGGAGCTGTTTTTT	CASSLVGGLETGELFF
TRBV20-1	13	TRBJ1-1	TRBD1	few	TGCAGTGCGACCGCGACAGGGAGCGCTGAAGCTTTCTTT	CSATATGSAEAFF
TRBV28	16	TRBJ2-1	TRBD2	.	TGTGCCAGCAGCCCCCGGGGGGGGAGCTCCTACAATGAGCAGTTCTTC	CASSPRGGSSYNEQFF
TRBV27	13	TRBJ1-6	.	.	TGTGCCAGCAGCCGGAACGGGGATTCACCCCTCCACTTT	CASSRNGDSPLHF